The 8 T cell receptor beta chains below were found in one sample sequenced in a study of blood T cell repertoires in COVID-19 (dated by TCRdb to the early 2020s). Libraries came from the immunoSEQ multiplex PCR assay. In TCRdb, the immuneACCESS table is reduced to in-frame sequences with V and J assigned. These tables do not hold every clone; where another copy was compared, an unresolved V gene accounts for under half, and the others remain unexplained. Present in this sample are about 130,000 clones, about 75% of which were seen just once. Around 18% of the sample rests with the top ten. The specimen sequenced was peripheral blood. These receptors came from an elderly man with acute or convalescent COVID-19.

CDR3 in DNA: TGTGCCTGGGGGCGGGGTCGGTCCCACTTCTCCTACGAGCAGTACTTC. It specifies CAWGRGRSHFSYEQYF. This chain uses TRBV30 with TRBJ2-7; D perhaps matches TRBD2 (6 bases). Germline CDR1 GTSNPN, CDR2 SVGIG (reference sequence). CDR3 length: 16 amino acids. V dropped 5 bases and J dropped 0 bases, with 20 bases sitting between them.

This sequence joins TRBV19 and TRBJ2-7, with 8 bases lining up with TRBD1. This CDR3 has 14 residues. CDR1 and CDR2 (germline): LNHDA, SQIVND (reference sequence). V shed 4 bases, J shed 6 bases, and the junction held 8 bases outside the gene matches. The CDR3, as DNA: TGTGCCAGTAGTAGTCCGGACAGGGCGGTCGAGCAGTACTTC. It codes for CASSSPDRAVEQYF.

The chain links TRBV6-5 to TRBJ1-1; the match to TRBD1 covers 7 bases. From germline, CDR1 is MNHEY and CDR2 SVGAGI. The CDR3 extends over 14 amino acids. J was trimmed by 8 bases and V by 6 bases; bases with no gene match: 12. The CDR3: CASRPRTGRLEAFF. For the CDR3, the DNA is TGTGCCAGCAGACCCCGGACAGGTCGACTCGAAGCTTTCTTT.

The chain uses TRBV3-1 (or the pseudogene TRBV3-2) and TRBJ2-3; no clear D. CDR1 is LGHDT and CDR2 is YNNKEL in the germline V gene (reference sequence). V was cut by 0 bases and J by 7 bases, with 5 bases left in between. CDR3 length: 12 amino acids. In nucleotides, the CDR3 is TGTGCCAGCAGCCAAGATGACAATACGCAGTATTTT. It encodes CASSQDDNTQYF.

V usage is TRBV6-6 and J usage is TRBJ2-1, with 8 bases lining up with TRBD1. The CDR3 sequence is 15 residues long. Germline V gives CDR1 MNHNY, CDR2 SVGAGI (reference sequence). After removal of 4 bases from V and 7 bases from J, the junction contained 9 bases not matched to a gene. CDR3 sequence reads: CASSSLSQGANEQFF. The CDR3 region has the DNA TGTGCCAGCAGTTCGCTCTCCCAGGGGGCGAATGAGCAGTTCTTC.

The CDR3 spells CASSPGGQGRAFF. The CDR3 DNA follows: TGTGCCAGCAGTCCAGGGGGACAGGGCCGAGCTTTCTTT. The chain joins TRBV7-2 to TRBJ1-1; 9 bases map to TRBD1. The CDR3 extends over 13 amino acids. CDR1 SGHTA and CDR2 FQGNSA come from the germline V gene. V lost 6 bases to trimming and J lost 10 bases; unmatched junction nucleotides: 9.

CDR3 loop: CASSQAGGGRTDTQYF. For the CDR3, the DNA is TGTGCCAGCAGCCAAGCCGGAGGGGGCCGCACAGATACGCAGTATTTT. This chain connects TRBV3-1 (or the pseudogene TRBV3-2) to TRBJ2-3; a weak D match, TRBD1 (7 bases). V shed 1 base and J shed 1 base, with 12 bases lying between them. There are 16 residues in the CDR3. Germline V lookup: CDR1 LGHDT, CDR2 YNNKEL (reference sequence).

The chain carries TRBV7-9 and TRBJ1-6; D gene uncertain. The V end lost 5 bases, the J end lost 8 bases, and 16 bases lay between the germline ends. In germline, CDR1 is SEHNR, CDR2 FQNEAQ (reference sequence). The CDR3 contains 15 residues. As DNA, the CDR3 is TGTGCCAGCAGCCCCCCCAGCGGGCCCTATTCACCCCTCCACTTT. Residues: CASSPPSGPYSPLHF.